This T cell receptor (beta chain) came from a study of blood T cell repertoires in COVID-19 (dated by TCRdb to the early 2020s). At the level of the whole study: Collaborator samples came from the United States, Italy and Spain and covered acute and convalescent phases of COVID-19. The repertoires were released in a freely available public database meant as a resource for research on the immune response to SARS-CoV-2. Where HLA class I and class II types were available, the types were taken from metadata supplied by the sample provider, not from assay-based typing. Deeply sampled blood TCRbeta repertoires from subjects exposed to, actively infected with, or recovered from COVID-19 were included in the dataset. Samples came from the ongoing ImmuneRACE study (first 160 participants) plus 1,254 subjects from 6 global collaborators. Sample metadata almost always included a de-identified subject ID, COVID-19 status, age in years and sex. The material from the prospective study consisted of cDNA or gDNA derived from T cells, B-cell-depleted T cells, or PBMCs. The investigation overall reported the following: How much clinical and demographic metadata was included differed by source and by participant, and the metadata was provided uncurated.

Collaborating institutions collected whole blood in K2EDTA tubes following their own protocols. For TCRbeta analysis, collaborator samples were shipped as frozen whole blood, as isolated PBMCs, or as DNA extracted from either sample type. Regarding this clone: What this receptor recognizes is not known. The input lacks base qualities; no much larger clone sits a single base away.

TCRbeta CDR3 regions were amplified from genomic DNA by means of the immunoSEQ Assay, a bias-controlled multiplex PCR. As for the original processing: The number of nucleated cells in each sample was estimated from the amplification of reference gene primers within the assay. To quantify the absolute abundance of each unique TCRbeta CDR3 rearrangement, sequence reads were collapsed and filtered. For each sample, productive Simpson clonality was calculated as the square root of Simpson's diversity index across productive rearrangements. TCRdb's version of the immuneACCESS table is confined to in-frame rearrangements and falls short of the full clone set. An unresolved V gene accounts for under half of the shortfall where checked; the remainder is of unknown origin. V, J and clone size are those of that table, while D and trimming were read from the DNA. This sample has fewer than 350,000 clones in its table, and 81% of those were observed once. Of the sample, 2.5% to 3% falls within the top ten clones.

Per the germline V gene, MNHNS is the CDR1 and SASEGT is the CDR2. Including cysteine and phenylalanine, the CDR3 has 15 amino acids. The read is trimmed to its CDR3 DNA, 45 bases read in frame from base 1. Ends trimmed: V by 2 bases, J by 7 bases; bases unmatched to a gene: 5. Here the chain combines TRBV6-1 and TRBJ2-5, with TRBD2 identical over 12 junction bases. Source material: peripheral blood. This TCR came from a woman in her sixties with active or convalescent COVID-19. The CDR3 protein: CASSEPSGGVGTQYF. The nucleotide sequence is given as TGTGCCAGCAGTGAACCTAGCGGGGGGGTCGGGACCCAGTACTTC.